There are a few counts of the clone carrying this T cell receptor (beta chain). The antigen is undetermined. Its ends do not fully match the called genes, so a read error is possible. This sample is drawn from a study of blood T cells in healthy people across ages. Study observations and caveats: Researchers said unsorted PBMCs prevented a conclusive naive versus antigen-experienced comparison.

For the second PCR, which ran for about 7 to 11 cycles, a sample-barcoded 5' primer and a J-beta primer mix were used. From the 5' RACE reads, TCRdb called clonotypes with MiXCR, one entry per CDR3 protein. The table has 540,000 or so distinct CDR3 sequences, roughly a quarter seen once. CDR3 length: 14 residues. Germline-derived CDR1 and CDR2 are DFQATT and SNEGSKA (reference sequence). The sample was blood. This sequence was found in a woman aged 70-85 years in good health. This chain uses TRBV20-1 with TRBJ2-3; 9 positions match TRBD2. The CDR3 is CSAVSGGHADTQYF. The CDR3 DNA follows: TGCAGTGCTGTCAGCGGGGGGCACGCAGATACGCAGTACTTT.